This TCR beta chain was sequenced for a study of T cell responses to AZD1222 COVID-19 vaccine. Broader study findings: With dominance at 160-218 and 743-854, vaccine-associated CD4 TCRs spanned spike.

Sequenced by immunoSEQ multiplex PCR; TCRdb stores in-frame clones only, minus some. Here the sample spans some 94,000 clones, approximately 90% being singletons. Points on this clone: The antigen is undetermined.

This CDR3 region has 14 residues. The germline CDR1 and CDR2 sequences are ENHRY and SYGVKD. Between the trimmed V and J ends, which lost 2 bases and 3 bases, there was a span of 7 bases. The chain recombines TRBV10-3 with TRBJ1-4; possibly TRBD1 for D (6 bases). The sample consisted of peripheral blood, taken on day 0 of AZD1222 vaccination. This receptor was obtained from an adult in good health. The CDR3 sequence is CAISEGQPNEKLFF. CDR3 coding DNA: TGTGCCATCAGTGAGGGACAGCCTAATGAAAAACTGTTTTTT.